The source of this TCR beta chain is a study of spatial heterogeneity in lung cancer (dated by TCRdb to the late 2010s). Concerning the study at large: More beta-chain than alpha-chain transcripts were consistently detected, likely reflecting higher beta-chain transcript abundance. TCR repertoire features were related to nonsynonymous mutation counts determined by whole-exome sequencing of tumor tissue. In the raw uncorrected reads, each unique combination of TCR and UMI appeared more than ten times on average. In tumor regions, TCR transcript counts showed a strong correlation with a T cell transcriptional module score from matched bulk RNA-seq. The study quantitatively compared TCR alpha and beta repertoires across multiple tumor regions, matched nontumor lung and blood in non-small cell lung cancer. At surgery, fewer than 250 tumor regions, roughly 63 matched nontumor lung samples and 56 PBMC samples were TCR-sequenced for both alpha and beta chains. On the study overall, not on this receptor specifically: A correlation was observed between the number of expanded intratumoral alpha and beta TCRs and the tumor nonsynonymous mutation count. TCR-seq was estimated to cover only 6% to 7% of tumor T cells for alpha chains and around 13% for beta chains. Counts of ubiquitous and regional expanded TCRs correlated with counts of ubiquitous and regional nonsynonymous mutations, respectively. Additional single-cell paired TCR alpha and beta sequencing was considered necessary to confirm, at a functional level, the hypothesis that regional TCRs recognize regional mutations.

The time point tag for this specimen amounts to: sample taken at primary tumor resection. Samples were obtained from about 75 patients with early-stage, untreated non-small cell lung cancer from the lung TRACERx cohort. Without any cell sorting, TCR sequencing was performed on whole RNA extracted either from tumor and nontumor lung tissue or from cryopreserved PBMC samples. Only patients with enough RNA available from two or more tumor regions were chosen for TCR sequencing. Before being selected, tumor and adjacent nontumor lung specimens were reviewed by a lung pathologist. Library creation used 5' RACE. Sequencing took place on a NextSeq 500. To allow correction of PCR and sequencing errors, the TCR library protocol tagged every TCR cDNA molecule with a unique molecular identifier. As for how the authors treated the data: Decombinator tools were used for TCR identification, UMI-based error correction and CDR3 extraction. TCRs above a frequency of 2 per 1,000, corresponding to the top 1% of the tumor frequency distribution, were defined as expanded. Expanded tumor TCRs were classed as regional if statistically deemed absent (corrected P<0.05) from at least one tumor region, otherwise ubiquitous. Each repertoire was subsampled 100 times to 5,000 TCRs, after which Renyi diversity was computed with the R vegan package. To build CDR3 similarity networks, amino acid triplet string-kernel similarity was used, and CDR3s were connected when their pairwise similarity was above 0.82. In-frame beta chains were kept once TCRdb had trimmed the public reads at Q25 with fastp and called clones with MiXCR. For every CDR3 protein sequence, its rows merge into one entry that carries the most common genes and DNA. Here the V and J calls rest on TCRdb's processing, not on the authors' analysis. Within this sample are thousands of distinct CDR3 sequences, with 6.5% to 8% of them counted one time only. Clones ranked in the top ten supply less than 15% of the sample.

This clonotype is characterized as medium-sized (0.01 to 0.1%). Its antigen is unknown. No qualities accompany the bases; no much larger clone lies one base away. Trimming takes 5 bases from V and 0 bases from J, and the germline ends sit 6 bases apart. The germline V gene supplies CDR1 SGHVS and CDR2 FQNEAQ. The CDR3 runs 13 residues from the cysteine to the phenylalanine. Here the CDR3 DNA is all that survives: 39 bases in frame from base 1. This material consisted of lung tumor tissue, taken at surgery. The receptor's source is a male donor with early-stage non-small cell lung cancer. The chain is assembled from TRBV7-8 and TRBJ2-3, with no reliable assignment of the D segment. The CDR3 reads CASSIGSTDTQYF. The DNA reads TGTGCCAGCAGCATCGGGAGCACAGATACGCAGTATTTT.